This TCR beta chain was obtained from a study of cytomegalovirus exposure and HLA in healthy donors. Note on this clone: The sample has other DNA sequences that encode this CDR3 too.

The PCR contained 60 Vbeta and 13 Jbeta primers. TCRdb keeps only in-frame clones here, not all; method: immunoSEQ multiplex PCR. The table has a few hundred thousand clones, 65% to 85% seen once; the top ten hold 2.9%. The V gene end was trimmed by 0 bases and the J gene end by 1 base; junction bases not matched to a gene: 1. Per germline, CDR1 SGHTA and CDR2 FQGTGA. This CDR3 spans 15 amino acids. The chain couples TRBV7-3 to TRBJ1-1, with 8 bases aligning to TRBD1. This clonotype originated in a man aged 25-40 years in good health and CMV-seronegative. The source material was PBMCs. In DNA form, the CDR3 reads TGTGCCAGCAGCTTAACTGGGACAGGGAACACTGAAGCTTTCTTT. Amino acids: CASSLTGTGNTEAFF.